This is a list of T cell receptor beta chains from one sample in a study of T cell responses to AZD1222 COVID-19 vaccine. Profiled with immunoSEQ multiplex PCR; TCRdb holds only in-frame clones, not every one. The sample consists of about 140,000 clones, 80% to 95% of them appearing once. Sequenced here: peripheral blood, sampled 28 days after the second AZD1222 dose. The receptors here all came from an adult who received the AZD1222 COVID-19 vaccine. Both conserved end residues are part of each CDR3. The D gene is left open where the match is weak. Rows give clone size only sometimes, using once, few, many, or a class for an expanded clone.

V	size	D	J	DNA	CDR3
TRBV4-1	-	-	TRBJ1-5	TGCGCCAGCAGCCAATACCCGACGGGCAGGGAGAATCAGCCCCAGCATTTT	CASSQYPTGRENQPQHF
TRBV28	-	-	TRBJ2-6	TGTGCCAGCAGTTTTAACGGCTTCTCTGGGGCCAACGTCCTGACTTTC	CASSFNGFSGANVLTF
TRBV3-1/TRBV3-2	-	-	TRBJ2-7	TGTGCCAGCAGCCAATCGGCCTACGAGCAGTACTTC	CASSQSAYEQYF
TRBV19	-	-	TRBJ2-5	TGTGCCAGTAGTATAAGAGAAACGGGAGTTGTCGAGACCCAGTACTTC	CASSIRETGVVETQYF
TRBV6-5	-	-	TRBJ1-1	TGTGCCAGCAGTTACTCGCGGGGAATGAACACTGAAGCTTTCTTT	CASSYSRGMNTEAFF
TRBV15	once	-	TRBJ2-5	TGTGCCACCAGCTTCCGGACACAAGAGACCCAGTACTTC	CATSFRTQETQYF
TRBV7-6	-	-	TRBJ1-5	TGTGCCAGCAGCCTGGACAGCTATAGCAATCAGCCCCAGCATTTT	CASSLDSYSNQPQHF
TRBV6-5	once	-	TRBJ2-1	TGTGCCAGCAGTTATTGGGGAGGGGGGCGGAGGAATGAGCAGTTCTTC	CASSYWGGGRRNEQFF
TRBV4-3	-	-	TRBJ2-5	TGCGCCAGCAGCCAAGCTTCTGGGAAACAAGAGACCCAGTACTTC	CASSQASGKQETQYF
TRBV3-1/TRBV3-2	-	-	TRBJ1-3	TGTGCCAGCAGCCAGACAGGCTCTGGAAACACCATATATTTT	CASSQTGSGNTIYF
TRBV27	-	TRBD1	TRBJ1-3	TGTGCCAGCAGTGAAGGGACAGGGTTGTTTGGAAACACCATATATTTT	CASSEGTGLFGNTIYF
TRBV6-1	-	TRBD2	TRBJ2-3	TGTGCCAGCAGTGAATTTAGCGGGCCTAGCACAGATACGCAGTATTTT	CASSEFSGPSTDTQYF
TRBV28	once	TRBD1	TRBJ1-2	TGTGCCAGCAGTACCAGGGGGCCCAACTATGGCTACACCTTC	CASSTRGPNYGYTF
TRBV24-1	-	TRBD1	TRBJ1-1	TGTGCCACCAGTGATCCCACAGGGGGCACTGAAGCTTTCTTT	CATSDPTGGTEAFF
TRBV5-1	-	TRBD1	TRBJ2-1	TGCGCCAGCAGCCCCATAGGGGGCGGAAATGAGCAGTTCTTC	CASSPIGGGNEQFF
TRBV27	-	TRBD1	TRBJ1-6	TGTGCCAGCAGCCCGGGACAGGGATACTCCTATAATTCACCCCTCCACTTT	CASSPGQGYSYNSPLHF
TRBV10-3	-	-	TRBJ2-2	TGTGCCATCAGTGAGGCCAGACCGGGGCAGCTGTTTTTT	CAISEARPGQLFF
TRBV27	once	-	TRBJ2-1	TGTGCCAGCAGTCGTCCTAGCATGGGCTACAATGAGCAGTTCTTC	CASSRPSMGYNEQFF
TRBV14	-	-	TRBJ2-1	TGTGCCAGCAGCCAACTAAACATCCGGTCCTACAATGAGCAGTTCTTC	CASSQLNIRSYNEQFF
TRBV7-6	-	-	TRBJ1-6	TGTGCCAGCAGCTTAGGAGGCGCAGGAACTAATTCACCCCTCCACTTT	CASSLGGAGTNSPLHF
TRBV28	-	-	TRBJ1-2	TGTGCCAGCAGCACTAGCTATGGCTACACCTTC	CASSTSYGYTF
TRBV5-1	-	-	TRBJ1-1	TGCGCCAGCAGCCCGGTGGCGGTCACTGAAGCTTTCTTT	CASSPVAVTEAFF
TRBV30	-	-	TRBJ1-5	TGTGCCTGGAGTGAGGACAGCAATCAGCCCCAGCATTTT	CAWSEDSNQPQHF
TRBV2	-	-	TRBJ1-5	TGTGCCAGCACTGGGGGGCGTCAGCCCCAGCATTTT	CASTGGRQPQHF
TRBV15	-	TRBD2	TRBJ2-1	TGTGCCACCAGCAGAGATCGGGGGGATGAGCAGTTCTTC	CATSRDRGDEQFF
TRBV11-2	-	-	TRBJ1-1	TGTGCCAGCAGCTTCACAGGGCCGAACACTGAAGCTTTCTTT	CASSFTGPNTEAFF
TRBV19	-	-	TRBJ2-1	TGTGCCAGTAGTATGGGGGCGGGACAGATCGCCTCCTACAATGAGCAGTTCTTC	CASSMGAGQIASYNEQFF
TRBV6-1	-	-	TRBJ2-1	TGTGCCAGCAGTGAAGCCAGTTACAATGAGCAGTTCTTC	CASSEASYNEQFF
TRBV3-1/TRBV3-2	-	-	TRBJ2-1	TGTGCCAGCAGCCAAGAATATCTAGCCCTTGAGCAGTTCTTC	CASSQEYLALEQFF
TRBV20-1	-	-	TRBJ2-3	TGCAGTGCTAGTGTGGGGTTAGCGGACAGCACAGATACGCAGTATTTT	CSASVGLADSTDTQYF
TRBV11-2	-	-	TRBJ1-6	TGTGCCAGCAGCTTAGGGGCGGGGGGGCGATCACCCCTCCACTTT	CASSLGAGGRSPLHF
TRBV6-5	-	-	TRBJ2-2	TGTGCCAGGGCAGAACTCACCGGGGAGCTGTTTTTT	CARAELTGELFF
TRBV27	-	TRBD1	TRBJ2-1	TGTGCCAGCAAGACAGGGGGCAGGGGCAATGAGCAGTTCTTC	CASKTGGRGNEQFF
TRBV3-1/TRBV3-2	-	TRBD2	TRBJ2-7	TGTGCCAGCAGCTTTCGGACTAGCGGATACGAGCAGTACTTC	CASSFRTSGYEQYF
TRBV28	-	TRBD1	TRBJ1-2	TGTGCCAGCAGGGCCGGGACAGGGGCAGGGTATGGCTACACCTTC	CASRAGTGAGYGYTF
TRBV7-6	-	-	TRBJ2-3	TGTGCCAGCAGCTCGGGGCTAGCAAGCACAGATACGCAGTATTTT	CASSSGLASTDTQYF
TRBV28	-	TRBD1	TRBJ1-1	TGTGCCAGCACCCACAGGGGCGGGAACACTGAAGCTTTCTTT	CASTHRGGNTEAFF
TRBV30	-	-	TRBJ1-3	TGTGCCTGGAGAGGAGGACGGCGGGGGGGAAACACCATATATTTT	CAWRGGRRGGNTIYF
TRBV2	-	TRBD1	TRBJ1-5	TGTGCCAGCAGTACCCTGGACAGGGAGAATCAGCCCCAGCATTTT	CASSTLDRENQPQHF
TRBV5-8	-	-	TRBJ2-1	TGTGCCAGCAGCTTGGACAGGGTGAGTGAGCAGTTCTTC	CASSLDRVSEQFF
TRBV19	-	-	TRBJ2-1	TGTGCCAGTAGTCGAGCGGAACGGAATGAGCAGTTCTTC	CASSRAERNEQFF
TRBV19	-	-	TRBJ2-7	TGTGCCAGTAGTATAGTTTACGGGAGCATTTACGAGCAGTACTTC	CASSIVYGSIYEQYF
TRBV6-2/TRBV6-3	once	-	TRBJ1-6	TGTGCCAGCAGTTACCGTCCGGGGGTCCGAGATTCACCCCTCCACTTT	CASSYRPGVRDSPLHF
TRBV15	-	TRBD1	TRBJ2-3	TGTGCCACCAGCAGTGGACAGGAGCACACAGATACGCAGTATTTT	CATSSGQEHTDTQYF
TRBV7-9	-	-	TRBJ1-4	TGTGCCAGCAGCCGGGGGCAGGGCCTTTATGCAACTAATGAAAAACTGTTTTTT	CASSRGQGLYATNEKLFF
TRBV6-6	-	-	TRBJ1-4	TGTGCCAGCAGTTATGGAGCAACTAATGAAAAACTGTTTTTT	CASSYGATNEKLFF
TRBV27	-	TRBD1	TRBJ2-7	TGTGCCAGCGGGATCCGGGACAGGGGCCATTCCTACGAGCAGTACTTC	CASGIRDRGHSYEQYF
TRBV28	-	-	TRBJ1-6	TGTGCCAGCATGAGAGGGACTCATAATTCACCCCTCCACTTT	CASMRGTHNSPLHF
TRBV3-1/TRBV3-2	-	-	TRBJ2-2	TGTGCCAGCAGCCTCAACACCGGGGAGCTGTTTTTT	CASSLNTGELFF
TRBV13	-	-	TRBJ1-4	TGTGCCAGCAGCTACCGGACTGATGAAAAACTGTTTTTT	CASSYRTDEKLFF
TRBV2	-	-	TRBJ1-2	TGTGCCTCCAAACTAGAATCACTGAACTATGGCTACACCTTC	CASKLESLNYGYTF
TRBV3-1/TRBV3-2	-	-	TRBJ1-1	TGTGCCAGCAGCCAAGTGGGGACTGAAGCTTTCTTT	CASSQVGTEAFF
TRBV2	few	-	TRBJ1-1	TGTGCCAGCAGTGAAGAAAGGTTTGGGGACACTGAAGCTTTCTTT	CASSEERFGDTEAFF
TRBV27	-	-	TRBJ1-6	TGTGCCAGCAGTTTTTCGGGTATTGGGAATTCACCCCTCCACTTT	CASSFSGIGNSPLHF
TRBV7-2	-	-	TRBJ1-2	TGTGCCAGCAGCTTAGCGGGCAGGGCGTATGGCTACACCTTC	CASSLAGRAYGYTF
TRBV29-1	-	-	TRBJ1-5	TGCAGCGGGATGACAGGTCCCAATCAGCCCCAGCATTTT	CSGMTGPNQPQHF